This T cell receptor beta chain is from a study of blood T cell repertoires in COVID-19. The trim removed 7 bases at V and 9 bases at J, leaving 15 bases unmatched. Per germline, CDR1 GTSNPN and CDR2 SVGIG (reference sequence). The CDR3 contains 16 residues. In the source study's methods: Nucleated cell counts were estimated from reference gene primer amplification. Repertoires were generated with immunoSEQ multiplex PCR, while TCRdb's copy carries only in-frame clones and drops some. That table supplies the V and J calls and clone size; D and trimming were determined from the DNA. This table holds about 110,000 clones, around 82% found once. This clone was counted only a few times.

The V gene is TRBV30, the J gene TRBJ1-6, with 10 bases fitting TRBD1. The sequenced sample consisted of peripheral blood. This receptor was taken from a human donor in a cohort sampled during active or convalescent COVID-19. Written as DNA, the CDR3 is TGTGCCTCCGCACCAAAACGGGGACAGGGGAGTTCACCCCTCCACTTT. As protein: CASAPKRGQGSSPLHF.